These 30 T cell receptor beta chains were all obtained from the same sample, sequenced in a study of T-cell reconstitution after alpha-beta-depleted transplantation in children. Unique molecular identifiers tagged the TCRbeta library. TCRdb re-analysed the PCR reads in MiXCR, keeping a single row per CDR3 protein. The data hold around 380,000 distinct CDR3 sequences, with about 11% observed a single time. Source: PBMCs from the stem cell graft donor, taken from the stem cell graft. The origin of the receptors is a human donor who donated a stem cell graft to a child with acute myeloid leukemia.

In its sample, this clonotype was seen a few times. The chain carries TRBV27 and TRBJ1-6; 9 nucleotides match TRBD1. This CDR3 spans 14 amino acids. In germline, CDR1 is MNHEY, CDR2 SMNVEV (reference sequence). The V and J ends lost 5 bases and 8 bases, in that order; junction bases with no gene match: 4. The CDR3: CASSAGTGYSPLHF. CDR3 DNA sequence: TGTGCCAGCAGTGCCGGGACAGGGTATTCACCCCTCCACTTT.

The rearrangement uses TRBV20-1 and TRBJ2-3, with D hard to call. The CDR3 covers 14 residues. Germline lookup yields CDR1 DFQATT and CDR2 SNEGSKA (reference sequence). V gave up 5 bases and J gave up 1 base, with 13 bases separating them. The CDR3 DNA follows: TGCAGTGCTGGGGTTCGCCAGGGCACAGATACGCAGTATTTT. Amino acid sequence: CSAGVRQGTDTQYF.

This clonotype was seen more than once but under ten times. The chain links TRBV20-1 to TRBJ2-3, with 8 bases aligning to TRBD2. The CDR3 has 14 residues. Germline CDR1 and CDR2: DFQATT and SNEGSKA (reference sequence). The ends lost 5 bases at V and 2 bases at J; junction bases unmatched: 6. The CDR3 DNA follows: TGCAGTGCTTGGGCGGGGGGAAACACAGATACGCAGTATTTT. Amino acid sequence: CSAWAGGNTDTQYF.

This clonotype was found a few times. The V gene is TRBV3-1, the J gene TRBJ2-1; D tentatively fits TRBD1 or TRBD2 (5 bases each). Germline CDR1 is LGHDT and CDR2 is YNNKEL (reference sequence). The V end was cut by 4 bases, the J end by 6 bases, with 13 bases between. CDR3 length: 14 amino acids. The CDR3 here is CASSRLGESNEQFF. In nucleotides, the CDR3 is TGTGCCAGCAGCCGCCTAGGGGAGTCCAATGAGCAGTTCTTC.

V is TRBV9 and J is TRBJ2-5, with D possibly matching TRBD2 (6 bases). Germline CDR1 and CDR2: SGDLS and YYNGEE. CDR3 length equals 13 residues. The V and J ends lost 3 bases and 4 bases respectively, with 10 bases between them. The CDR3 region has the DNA TGTGCCAGCAGCGGGAGGGCCGGAGAGACCCAGTACTTC. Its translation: CASSGRAGETQYF. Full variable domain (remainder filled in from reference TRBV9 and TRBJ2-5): DSGVTQTPKHLITATGQRVTLRCSPRSGDLSVYWYQQSLDQGLQFLIQYYNGEERAKGNILERFSAQQFPDLHSELNLSSLELGDSALYFCASSGRAGETQYFGPGTRLLVL.

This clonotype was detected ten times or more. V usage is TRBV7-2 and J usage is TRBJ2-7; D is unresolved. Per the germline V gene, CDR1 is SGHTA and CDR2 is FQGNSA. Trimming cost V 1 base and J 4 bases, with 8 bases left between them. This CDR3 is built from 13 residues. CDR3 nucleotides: TGTGCCAGCAGCTTAGTTAGTGGTTACGAGCAGTACTTC. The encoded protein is CASSLVSGYEQYF.

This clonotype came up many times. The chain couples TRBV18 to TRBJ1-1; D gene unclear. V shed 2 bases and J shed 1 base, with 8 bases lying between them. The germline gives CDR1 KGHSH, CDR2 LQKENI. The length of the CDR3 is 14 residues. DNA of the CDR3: TGTGCCAGCTCACCAGGGTTTCGGAACACTGAAGCTTTCTTT. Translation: CASSPGFRNTEAFF.

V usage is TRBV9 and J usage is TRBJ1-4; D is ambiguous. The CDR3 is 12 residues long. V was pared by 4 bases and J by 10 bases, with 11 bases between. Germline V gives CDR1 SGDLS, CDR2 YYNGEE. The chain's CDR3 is CASSTSAGKLFF. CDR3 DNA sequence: TGTGCCAGCAGCACCTCGGCCGGAAAACTGTTTTTT.

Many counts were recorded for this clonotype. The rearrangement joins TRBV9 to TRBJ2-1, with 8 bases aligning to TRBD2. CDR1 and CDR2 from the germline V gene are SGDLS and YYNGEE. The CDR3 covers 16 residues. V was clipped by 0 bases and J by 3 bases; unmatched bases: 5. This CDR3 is CASSVDGGGYYNEQFF. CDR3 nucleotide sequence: TGTGCCAGCAGCGTAGATGGCGGGGGGTACTACAATGAGCAGTTCTTC.

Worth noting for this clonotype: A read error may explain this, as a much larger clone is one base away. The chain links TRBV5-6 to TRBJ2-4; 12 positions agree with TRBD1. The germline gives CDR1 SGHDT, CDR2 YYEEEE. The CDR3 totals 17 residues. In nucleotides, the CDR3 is TGTGCCAGCAGCTGGGACAGGGGGCGCGCAGCCAAAAACAGTCAGTACTTC. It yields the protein CASSWDRGRAAKNSQYF.

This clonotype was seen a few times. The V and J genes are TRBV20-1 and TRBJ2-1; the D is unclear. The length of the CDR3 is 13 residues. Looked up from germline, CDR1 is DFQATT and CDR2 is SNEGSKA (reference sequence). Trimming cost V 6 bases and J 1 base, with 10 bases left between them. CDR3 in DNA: TGCAGTGCGAGTGAACGGTCCTACAATGAGCAGTTCTTC. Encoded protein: CSASERSYNEQFF.

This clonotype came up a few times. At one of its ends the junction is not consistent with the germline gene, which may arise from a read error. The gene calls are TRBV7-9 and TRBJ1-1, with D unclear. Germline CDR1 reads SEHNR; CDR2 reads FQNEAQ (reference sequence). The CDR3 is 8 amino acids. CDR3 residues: CASSPRSF. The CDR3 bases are TGTGCCAGCAGCCCCCGAAGCTTT.

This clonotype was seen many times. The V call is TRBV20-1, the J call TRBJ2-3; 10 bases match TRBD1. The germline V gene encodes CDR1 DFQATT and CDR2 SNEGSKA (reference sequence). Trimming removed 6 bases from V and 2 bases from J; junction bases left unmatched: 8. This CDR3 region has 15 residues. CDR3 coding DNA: TGCAGTGCCCTCCGGGACAGGGGACCCACAGATACGCAGTATTTT. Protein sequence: CSALRDRGPTDTQYF.

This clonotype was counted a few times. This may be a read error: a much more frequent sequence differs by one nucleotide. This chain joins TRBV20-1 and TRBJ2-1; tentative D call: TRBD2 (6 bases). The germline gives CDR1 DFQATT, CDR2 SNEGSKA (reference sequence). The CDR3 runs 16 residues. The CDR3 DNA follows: TGCTGTGCTAGCTTGCCTTTTGGGGGAGGAGGGAATGAGCAGTTCTTC. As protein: CCASLPFGGGGNEQFF.

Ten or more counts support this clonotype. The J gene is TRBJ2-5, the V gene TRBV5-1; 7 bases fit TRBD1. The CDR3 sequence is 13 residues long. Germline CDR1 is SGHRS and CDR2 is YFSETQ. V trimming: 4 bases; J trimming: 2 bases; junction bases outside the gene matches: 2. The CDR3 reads CASSGGQQETQYF. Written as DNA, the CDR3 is TGCGCCAGCAGCGGGGGACAGCAAGAGACCCAGTACTTC.

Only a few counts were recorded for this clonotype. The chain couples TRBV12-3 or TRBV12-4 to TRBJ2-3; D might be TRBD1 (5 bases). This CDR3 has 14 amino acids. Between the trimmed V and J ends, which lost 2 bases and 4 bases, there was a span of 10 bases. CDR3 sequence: CASSLLQGADTQYF. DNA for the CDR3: TGTGCCAGCAGTTTACTGCAGGGCGCAGATACGCAGTATTTT.

CDR3 DNA sequence: TGTGCCTGGAGTCCCGGACAGGGGCTGGGCTACGAGCAGTACGTC. Its translation: CAWSPGQGLGYEQYV. The chain employs TRBV30 and TRBJ2-7, with 9 positions matching TRBD1. V was clipped by 2 bases and J by 3 bases; unmatched bases: 8. The CDR3 has 15 residues. Germline V gene lookup returns CDR1 GTSNPN and CDR2 SVGIG (reference sequence).

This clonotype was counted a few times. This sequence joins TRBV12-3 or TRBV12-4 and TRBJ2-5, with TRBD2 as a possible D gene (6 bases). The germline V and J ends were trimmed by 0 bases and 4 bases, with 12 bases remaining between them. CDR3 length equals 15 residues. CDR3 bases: TGTGCCAGCAGTTTAGCGGGAGGAGTGGGAGAGACCCAGTACTTC. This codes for CASSLAGGVGETQYF.

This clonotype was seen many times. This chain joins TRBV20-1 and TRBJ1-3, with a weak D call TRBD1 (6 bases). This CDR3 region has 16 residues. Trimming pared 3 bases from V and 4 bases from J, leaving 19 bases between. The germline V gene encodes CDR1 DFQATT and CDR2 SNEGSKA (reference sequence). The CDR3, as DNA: TGCAGTGCTAGTGAACGAACAGGGACGGGAGGAAACACCATATATTTT. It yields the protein CSASERTGTGGNTIYF.

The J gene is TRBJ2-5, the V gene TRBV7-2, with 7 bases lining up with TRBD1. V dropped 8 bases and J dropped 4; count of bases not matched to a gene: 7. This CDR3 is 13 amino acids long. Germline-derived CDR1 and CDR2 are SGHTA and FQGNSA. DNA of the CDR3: TGTGCCAGCGTAACTAACAGGGGAGAGACCCAGTACTTC. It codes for CASVTNRGETQYF.

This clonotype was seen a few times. CDR3: CASSEPGQYTEAFF. The DNA of the CDR3 is TGTGCCAGCAGTGAGCCGGGACAGTACACTGAAGCTTTCTTT. The chain is built from TRBV6-1 and TRBJ1-1; 7 nucleotides align to TRBD1. CDR3 length: 14 residues. After removal of 3 bases from V and 3 bases from J, the junction contained 4 bases not matched to a gene. The germline V gene encodes CDR1 MNHNS and CDR2 SASEGT.

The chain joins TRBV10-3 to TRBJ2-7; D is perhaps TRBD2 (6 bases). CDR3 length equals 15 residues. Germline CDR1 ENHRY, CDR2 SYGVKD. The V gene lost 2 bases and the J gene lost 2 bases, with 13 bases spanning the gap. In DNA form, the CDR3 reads TGTGCCATCAGTGAGGCTGCAGGACTAACCTACGAGCAGTACTTC. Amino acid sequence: CAISEAAGLTYEQYF.

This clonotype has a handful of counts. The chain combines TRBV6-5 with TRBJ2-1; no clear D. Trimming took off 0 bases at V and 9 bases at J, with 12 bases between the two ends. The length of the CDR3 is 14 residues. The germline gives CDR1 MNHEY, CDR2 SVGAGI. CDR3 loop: CASSYSPSWGEQFF. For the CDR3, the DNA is TGTGCCAGCAGTTACTCCCCGAGTTGGGGTGAGCAGTTCTTC.

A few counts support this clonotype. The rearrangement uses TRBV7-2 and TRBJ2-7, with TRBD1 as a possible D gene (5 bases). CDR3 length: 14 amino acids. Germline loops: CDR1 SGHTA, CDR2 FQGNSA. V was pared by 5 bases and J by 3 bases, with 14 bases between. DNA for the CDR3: TGTGCCAGCAGCCCAAATCAGGGTCTCTACGAGCAGTACTTC. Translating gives CASSPNQGLYEQYF.

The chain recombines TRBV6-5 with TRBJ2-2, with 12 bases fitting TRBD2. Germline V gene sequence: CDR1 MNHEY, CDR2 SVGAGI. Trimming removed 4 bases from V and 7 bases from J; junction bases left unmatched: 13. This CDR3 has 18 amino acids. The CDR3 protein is CASSSDTGLAGRVGELFF. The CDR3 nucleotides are TGTGCCAGCAGTTCCGACACCGGACTAGCGGGACGTGTCGGGGAGCTGTTTTTT.

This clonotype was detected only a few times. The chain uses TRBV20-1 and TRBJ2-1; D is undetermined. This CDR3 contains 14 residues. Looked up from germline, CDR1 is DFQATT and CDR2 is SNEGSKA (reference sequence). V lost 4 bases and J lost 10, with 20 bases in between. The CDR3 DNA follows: TGCAGTGCTACCCGGGCTCTGAGGCCCGAAGAGCAGTTCTTC. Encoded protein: CSATRALRPEEQFF.

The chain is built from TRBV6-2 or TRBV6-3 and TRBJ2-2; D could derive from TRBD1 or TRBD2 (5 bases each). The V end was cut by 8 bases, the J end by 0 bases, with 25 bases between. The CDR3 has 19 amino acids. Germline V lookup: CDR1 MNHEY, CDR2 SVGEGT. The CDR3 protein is CASGRGGWRRSANTGELFF. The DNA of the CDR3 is TGTGCCAGCGGAAGGGGTGGATGGAGGCGGAGCGCGAACACCGGGGAGCTGTTTTTT.

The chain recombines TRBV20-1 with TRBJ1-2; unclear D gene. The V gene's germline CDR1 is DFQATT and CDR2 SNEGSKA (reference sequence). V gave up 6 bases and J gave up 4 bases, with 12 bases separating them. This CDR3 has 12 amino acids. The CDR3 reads CSAIKTVYGYTF. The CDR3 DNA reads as TGCAGTGCAATCAAGACGGTCTATGGCTACACCTTC.

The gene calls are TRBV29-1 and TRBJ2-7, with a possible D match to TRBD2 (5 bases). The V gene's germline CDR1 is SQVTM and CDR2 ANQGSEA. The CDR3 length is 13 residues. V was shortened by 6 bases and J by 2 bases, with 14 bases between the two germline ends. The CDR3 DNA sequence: TGCAGCGTCCCCGGACTTGAAGCCTACGAGCAGTACTTC. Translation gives CSVPGLEAYEQYF.

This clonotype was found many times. CDR3 region: CASTSETYEQYF. The DNA of the CDR3 is TGTGCCAGCACCTCGGAGACCTACGAGCAGTACTTC. The V call is TRBV12-3 or TRBV12-4, the J call TRBJ2-7, with D uncertain. Trimming stripped 7 bases from V and 2 bases from J, with 9 bases between. The CDR3 is 12 amino acids.